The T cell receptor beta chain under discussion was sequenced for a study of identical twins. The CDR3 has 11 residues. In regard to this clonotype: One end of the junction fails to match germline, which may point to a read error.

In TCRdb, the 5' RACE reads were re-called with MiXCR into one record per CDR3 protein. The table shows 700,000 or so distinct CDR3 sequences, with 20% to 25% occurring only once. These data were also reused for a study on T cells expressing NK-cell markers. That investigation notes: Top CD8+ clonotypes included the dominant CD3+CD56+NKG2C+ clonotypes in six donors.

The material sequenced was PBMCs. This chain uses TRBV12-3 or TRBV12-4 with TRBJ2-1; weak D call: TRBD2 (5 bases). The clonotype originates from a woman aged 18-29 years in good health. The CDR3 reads CASSPRDVLVF. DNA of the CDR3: TGTGCCAGCAGTCCCCGGGATGTACTTGTCTTC.